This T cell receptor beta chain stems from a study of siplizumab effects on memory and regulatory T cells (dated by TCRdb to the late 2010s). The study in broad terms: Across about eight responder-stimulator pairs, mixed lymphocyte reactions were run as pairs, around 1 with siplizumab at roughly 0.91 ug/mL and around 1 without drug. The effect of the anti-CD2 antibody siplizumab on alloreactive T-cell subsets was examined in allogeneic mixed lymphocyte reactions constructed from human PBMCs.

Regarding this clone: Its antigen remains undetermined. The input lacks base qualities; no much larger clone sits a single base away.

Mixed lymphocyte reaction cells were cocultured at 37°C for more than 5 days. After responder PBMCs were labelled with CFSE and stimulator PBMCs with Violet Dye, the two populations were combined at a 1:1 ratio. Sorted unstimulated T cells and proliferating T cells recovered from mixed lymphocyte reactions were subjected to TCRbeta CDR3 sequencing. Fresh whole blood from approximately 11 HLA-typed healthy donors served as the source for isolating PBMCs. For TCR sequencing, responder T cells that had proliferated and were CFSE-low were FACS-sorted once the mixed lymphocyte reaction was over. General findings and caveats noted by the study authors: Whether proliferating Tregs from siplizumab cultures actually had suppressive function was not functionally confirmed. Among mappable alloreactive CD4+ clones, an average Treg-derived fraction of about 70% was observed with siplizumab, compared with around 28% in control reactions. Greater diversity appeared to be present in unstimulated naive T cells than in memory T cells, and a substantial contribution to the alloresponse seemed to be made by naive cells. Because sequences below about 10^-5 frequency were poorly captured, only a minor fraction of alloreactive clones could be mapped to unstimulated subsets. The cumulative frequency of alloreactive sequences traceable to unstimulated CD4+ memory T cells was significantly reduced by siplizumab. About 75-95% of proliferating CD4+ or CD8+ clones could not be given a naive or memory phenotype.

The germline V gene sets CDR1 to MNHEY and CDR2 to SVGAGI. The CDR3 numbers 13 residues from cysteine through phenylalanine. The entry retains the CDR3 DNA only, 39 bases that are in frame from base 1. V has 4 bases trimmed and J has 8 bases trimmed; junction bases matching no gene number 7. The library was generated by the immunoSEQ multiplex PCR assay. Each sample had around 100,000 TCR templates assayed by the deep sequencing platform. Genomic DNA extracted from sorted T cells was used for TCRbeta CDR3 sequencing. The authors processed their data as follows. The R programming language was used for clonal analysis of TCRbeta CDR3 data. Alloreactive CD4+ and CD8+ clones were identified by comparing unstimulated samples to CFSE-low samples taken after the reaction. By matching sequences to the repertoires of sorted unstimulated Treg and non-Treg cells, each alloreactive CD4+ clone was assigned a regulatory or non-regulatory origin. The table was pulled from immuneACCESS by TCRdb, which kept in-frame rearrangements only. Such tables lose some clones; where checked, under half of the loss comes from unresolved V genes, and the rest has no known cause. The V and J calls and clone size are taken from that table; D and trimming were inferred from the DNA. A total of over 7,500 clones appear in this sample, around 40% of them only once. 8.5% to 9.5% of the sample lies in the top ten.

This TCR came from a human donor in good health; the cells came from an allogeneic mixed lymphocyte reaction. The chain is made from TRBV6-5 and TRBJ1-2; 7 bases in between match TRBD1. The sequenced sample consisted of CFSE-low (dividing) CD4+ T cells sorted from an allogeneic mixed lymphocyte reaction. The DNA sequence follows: TGTGCCAGCAGTTCCCGACAGGGAAGGGGCTACACCTTC. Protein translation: CASSSRQGRGYTF.